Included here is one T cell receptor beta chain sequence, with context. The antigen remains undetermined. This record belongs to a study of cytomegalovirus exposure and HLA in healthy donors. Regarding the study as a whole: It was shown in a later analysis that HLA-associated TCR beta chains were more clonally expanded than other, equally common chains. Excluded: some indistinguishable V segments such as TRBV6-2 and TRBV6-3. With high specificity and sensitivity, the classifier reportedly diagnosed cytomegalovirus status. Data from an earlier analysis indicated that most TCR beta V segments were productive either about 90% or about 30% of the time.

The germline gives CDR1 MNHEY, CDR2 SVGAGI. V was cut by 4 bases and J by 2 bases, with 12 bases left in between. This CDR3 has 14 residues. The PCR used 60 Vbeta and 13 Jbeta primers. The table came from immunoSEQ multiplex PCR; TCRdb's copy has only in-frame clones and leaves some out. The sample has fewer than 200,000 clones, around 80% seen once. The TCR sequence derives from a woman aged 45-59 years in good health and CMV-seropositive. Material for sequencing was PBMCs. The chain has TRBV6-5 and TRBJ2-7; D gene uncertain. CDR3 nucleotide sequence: TGTGCCAGCAGTTTTACTTTTCCCCCCTACGAGCAGTACTTC. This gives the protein CASSFTFPPYEQYF.